The 18 T cell receptor beta chains reported below all come from one sample, sequenced in a study of T cell repertoires in ileal Crohn's disease. Libraries were prepared by immunoSEQ multiplex PCR; TCRdb keeps only in-frame clonotypes and omits some of them. This sample has about 9,600 clones, with approximately 82% found just once. Sequencing was performed on ileal tissue. These receptors all stem from an adult with Crohn's disease.

The rearrangement joins TRBV18 to TRBJ2-7; possibly TRBD2 for D (5 bases). V lost 3 bases and J 2 bases, leaving 17 bases between the germline ends. Germline assignment: CDR1 KGHSH and CDR2 LQKENI. CDR3 length equals 16 residues. The CDR3: CASSPAVGKRPYEQYF. CDR3 bases: TGTGCCAGCTCACCGGCCGTGGGCAAGCGGCCCTACGAGCAGTACTTC.

This clone showed up just once. The gene calls are TRBV6-1 and TRBJ2-7; D may be TRBD1 (5 bases). The CDR3 is 12 amino acids. Germline-derived CDR1 and CDR2 are MNHNS and SASEGT. Trimming removed 2 bases at V and 8 bases at J, with 10 bases between. The CDR3 region is CASSELQDKQYF. DNA of the CDR3: TGTGCCAGCAGTGAATTGCAGGACAAGCAGTACTTC.

This chain joins TRBV5-1 and TRBJ2-1; possible D gene TRBD2, 6 bases. CDR3 length equals 14 residues. V lost 1 base and J lost 5, with 10 bases in between. CDR1 SGHRS and CDR2 YFSETQ come from the germline V gene. CDR3 bases: TGCGCCAGCAGCTTGACGGCGGGGCACAATGAGCAGTTCTTC. Residues: CASSLTAGHNEQFF. The full variable domain, in which reference TRBV5-1 and TRBJ2-1 provide the parts outside the CDR3, is KAGVTQTPRYLIKTRGQQVTLSCSPISGHRSVSWYQQTPGQGLQFLFEYFSETQRNKGNFPGRFSGRQFSNSRSEMNVSTLELGDSALYLCASSLTAGHNEQFFGPGTRLTVL.

The genes are TRBV5-1 and TRBJ1-1; D call uncertain. Germline assignment: CDR1 SGHRS and CDR2 YFSETQ. Trimming took 5 bases from V and 3 from J, leaving 11 bases between them. The CDR3 extends over 13 amino acids. CDR3 nucleotides: TGCGCCAGCAGTTTTTTCCGGGACACTGAAGCTTTCTTT. This encodes CASSFFRDTEAFF.

The genes are TRBV2 and TRBJ2-7; TRBD1 matches at 7 bases. Germline V lookup: CDR1 SNHLY, CDR2 FYNNEI. The J segment lost 7 bases and the V segment lost 6 bases, leaving 12 bases of the junction unmatched. The CDR3 contains 14 residues. The CDR3 sequence: CASSPRDREWEQYF. As DNA, the CDR3 is TGTGCCAGCAGCCCTCGGGACAGAGAATGGGAGCAGTACTTC. Based on the CDR3 plus reference TRBV2 and TRBJ2-7, the full variable domain is EPEVTQTPSHQVTQMGQEVILRCVPISNHLYFYWYRQILGQKVEFLVSFYNNEISEKSEIFDDQFSVERPDGSNFTLKIRSTKLEDSAMYFCASSPRDREWEQYFGPGTRLTVT.

This clone was picked up a small number of times. The chain recombines TRBV7-9 with TRBJ1-4, with TRBD1 matching 7 bases. J gave up 1 base and V 7 bases, and 6 bases lay outside the gene matches. The CDR3 is 15 amino acids. Per the germline V gene, CDR1 is SEHNR and CDR2 is FQNEAQ (reference sequence). The CDR3 loop reads CASNRGQETNEKLFF. Here the CDR3 DNA reads TGTGCCAGCAATCGAGGACAGGAAACTAATGAAAAACTGTTTTTT.

The rearrangement joins TRBV15 to TRBJ1-5; D is unresolved. The CDR3 covers 14 residues. In germline, CDR1 is LNHNV, CDR2 YYDKDF (reference sequence). With 5 bases removed from V and 0 bases from J, the gap between germline ends came to 8 bases. In DNA form, the CDR3 reads TGTGCCACCAGCGGCGGGCCTAGCAATCAGCCCCAGCATTTT. It specifies CATSGGPSNQPQHF.

The V gene is TRBV27, the J gene TRBJ2-5; possible D gene TRBD1, 5 bases. CDR1 is MNHEY, CDR2 SMNVEV, per germline (reference sequence). CDR3 size: 13 residues. Trimming stripped 8 bases from V and 2 bases from J, with 12 bases between. The CDR3 bases are TGTGCCAGCGGAGACAGTGCACAAGAGACCCAGTACTTC. This sequence encodes CASGDSAQETQYF.

This clone was observed once. V and J are TRBV30 and TRBJ2-5; 14 bases map to TRBD2. Germline CDR1 is GTSNPN and CDR2 is SVGIG (reference sequence). The CDR3 sequence is 12 residues long. V lost 5 bases, J lost 13 bases, and 6 bases stayed unmatched. The CDR3 sequence: CAWSGLAGASYF. The DNA of the CDR3 is TGTGCCTGGTCGGGACTAGCGGGAGCGTCGTACTTC.

The chain is built from TRBV7-2 and TRBJ2-1; 9 bases map to TRBD2. The CDR3 spans 16 residues. Germline V gives CDR1 SGHTA, CDR2 FQGNSA. Trimming removed 1 base from V and 3 bases from J; junction bases left unmatched: 4. As DNA, the CDR3 is TGTGCCAGCAGCTTAGACCCAGCGGGGGGCTACAATGAGCAGTTCTTC. Translated, it gives CASSLDPAGGYNEQFF.

The CDR3 nucleotides read TGCAGCGTTACCTTAACAGGGGCGGCTGGCTACACCTTC. This codes for CSVTLTGAAGYTF. The rearrangement links TRBV29-1 to TRBJ1-2; 7 bases align to TRBD1. CDR3 size: 13 residues. V lost 5 bases to trimming and J lost 7 bases; unmatched junction nucleotides: 10. CDR1 is SQVTM and CDR2 is ANQGSEA in the germline V gene.

This clone was observed a few times. This rearrangement joins TRBV30 to TRBJ2-2; D may be TRBD1 (6 bases). This CDR3 comprises 13 residues. From germline, CDR1 is GTSNPN and CDR2 SVGIG (reference sequence). Trimming took off 5 bases at V and 2 bases at J, with 9 bases between the two ends. CDR3 sequence (DNA): TGTGCCTGGCAGACAGGAAACACCGGGGAGCTGTTTTTT. It translates to CAWQTGNTGELFF.

The J gene is TRBJ2-3, the V gene TRBV11-3, with a tentative D call TRBD1 (6 bases). Germline assignment: CDR1 SGHNT and CDR2 YENEEA. V gave up 5 bases and J gave up 2 bases, with 14 bases separating them. This CDR3 comprises 15 residues. The CDR3 DNA sequence: TGTGCCAGCAGCCGTACAGGGCTCACCACAGATACGCAGTATTTT. It yields the protein CASSRTGLTTDTQYF.

V and J are TRBV5-4 and TRBJ2-1; 13 nucleotides line up with TRBD2. Germline CDR1 is SGHNT and CDR2 is YYREEE (reference sequence). V trimming: 5 bases; J trimming: 1 base; junction bases outside the gene matches: 3. CDR3 length: 16 amino acids. This chain's CDR3 is CASRWTSGGSYNEQFF. CDR3 sequence (DNA): TGTGCCAGCAGGTGGACTAGCGGGGGTTCCTACAATGAGCAGTTCTTC.

The J gene is TRBJ2-1, the V gene TRBV18, with TRBD1 as a possible D gene (6 bases). The CDR3 is 14 residues long. The germline CDR1 and CDR2 sequences are KGHSH and LQKENI. V lost 4 bases, J lost 4 bases, and 11 bases lay in between. CDR3 protein: CASSLDRTYNEQFF. Here the CDR3 DNA reads TGTGCCAGCTCACTGGACAGAACATACAATGAGCAGTTCTTC.

This chain connects TRBV15 to TRBJ1-5; TRBD1 aligns across 7 bases. Germline trimming cut 4 bases from V and 4 bases from J; bases unmatched to any gene: 7. CDR1 is LNHNV, CDR2 YYDKDF, per germline (reference sequence). The CDR3 contains 15 residues. The CDR3 loop is CATSTDPGQNQPQHF. The CDR3 nucleotides read TGTGCCACCAGCACAGACCCGGGACAGAATCAGCCCCAGCATTTT.

The rearrangement uses TRBV18 and TRBJ1-2; the D is unclear. Germline V gene data show CDR1 as KGHSH and CDR2 as LQKENI. The CDR3 covers 14 residues. V gave up 0 bases and J gave up 4 bases, with 9 bases separating them. CDR3 in DNA: TGTGCCAGCTCACCACCGACAAAGAGCTATGGCTACACCTTC. This encodes CASSPPTKSYGYTF.

The CDR3 here is CASSPGEGGIYGYTF. The CDR3 nucleotides read TGTGCCAGCAGTCCCGGGGAGGGGGGCATCTATGGCTACACCTTC. The genes are TRBV28 and TRBJ1-2, with D perhaps TRBD1 (6 bases). CDR1 and CDR2 (germline): MDHEN, SYDVKM. The CDR3 is 15 amino acids. V was pared by 5 bases and J by 4 bases, with 17 bases between.